Shown below are 22 T cell receptor beta chains from a single sample sequenced in a study of cytomegalovirus exposure and HLA in healthy donors. The PCR had 60 Vbeta and 13 Jbeta primers. Clones were sequenced by immunoSEQ multiplex PCR, and TCRdb holds only the in-frame ones, with some missing. This sample has 200,000 or so clones, with approximately 82% found just once. The sample consisted of PBMCs. These receptors were taken from a man between 18 and 29 years old in good health and CMV-seronegative.

V and J are TRBV7-9 and TRBJ2-1; 9 nucleotides line up with TRBD2. CDR3 length equals 18 residues. From germline, CDR1 is SEHNR and CDR2 FQNEAQ (reference sequence). The junction had 18 bases not matched to a gene; V was cut back by 5 bases and J by 7 bases. In DNA, the CDR3 is TGTGCCAGCAGCCCTTTTGAGCCCTTAGCGGGAGTGGGTAATGAGCAGTTCTTC. This translates into CASSPFEPLAGVGNEQFF.

This clone was seen only once. Here the CDR3 DNA reads TGTTCCGGGAACGGGGGAGGCCATGGCTACACCTTC. Its translation: CSGNGGGHGYTF. The chain has TRBV7-9 and TRBJ1-2; D might be TRBD1 (5 bases). Germline V gene sequence: CDR1 SEHNR, CDR2 FQNEAQ (reference sequence). The CDR3 extends over 12 amino acids.

V is TRBV19 and J is TRBJ1-2; TRBD1 aligns across 8 bases. The CDR3 loop spans 14 amino acids. Germline V gives CDR1 LNHDA, CDR2 SQIVND (reference sequence). V was clipped by 5 bases and J by 3 bases; unmatched bases: 5. In nucleotides, the CDR3 is TGTGCCAGTAGTGGTCGGACAGGGTACTATGGCTACACCTTC. Protein: CASSGRTGYYGYTF.

The gene calls are TRBV4-1 and TRBJ2-7; 10 nucleotides line up with TRBD2. The junction had 2 bases not matched to a gene; V was cut back by 1 base and J by 2 bases. Germline V gene data show CDR1 as MGHRA and CDR2 as YSYEKL. CDR3 length: 15 amino acids. The CDR3 reads CASSQGTSGTYEQYF. The CDR3 DNA sequence: TGCGCCAGCAGCCAAGGGACTAGCGGCACCTACGAGCAGTACTTC.

As to this clone: Additional DNA sequences in this sample encode the identical CDR3. The rearrangement joins TRBV11-3 to TRBJ1-1, with D hard to call. CDR3 size: 13 residues. V was shortened by 2 bases and J by 1 base, with 5 bases between the two germline ends. Germline CDR1 reads SGHNT; CDR2 reads YENEEA. CDR3 nucleotide sequence: TGTGCCAGCAGCTTACGCGAGAACACTGAAGCTTTCTTT. It yields the protein CASSLRENTEAFF. The full variable domain, rest sourced from reference TRBV11-3 and TRBJ1-1, is EAGVVQSPRYKIIEKKQPVAFWCNPISGHNTLYWYLQNLGQGPELLIRYENEEAVDDSQLPKDRFSAERLKGVDSTLKIQPAELGDSAVYLCASSLRENTEAFFGQGTRLTVV.

The V and J genes are TRBV7-8 and TRBJ1-3; D remains ambiguous. The CDR3 has 16 residues. Germline loops: CDR1 SGHVS, CDR2 FQNEAQ. V was trimmed by 1 base and J by 4 bases, leaving 14 bases between them. CDR3 nucleotides: TGTGCCAGCAGCTTAGATACGGGTCTAGGAGGAAACACCATATATTTT. Protein sequence: CASSLDTGLGGNTIYF.

This rearrangement joins TRBV2 to TRBJ2-5, with D possibly matching TRBD1 (6 bases). There are 14 residues in the CDR3. Germline values: CDR1 SNHLY, CDR2 FYNNEI. V shed 6 bases and J shed 1 base, with 12 bases lying between them. Here the CDR3 reads CASRRDTTQETQYF. The DNA for the CDR3 is TGTGCCAGCAGACGGGACACGACCCAAGAGACCCAGTACTTC.

The chain links TRBV5-6 to TRBJ1-2; the D gene is possibly TRBD1 (6 bases). This CDR3 comprises 15 residues. Germline V gene lookup returns CDR1 SGHDT and CDR2 YYEEEE. The V end lost 0 bases, the J end lost 3 bases, and 12 bases lay between the germline ends. CDR3 amino acids: CASSLGQGYDYGYTF. For the CDR3, the DNA is TGTGCCAGCAGCTTGGGCCAGGGGTACGACTATGGCTACACCTTC. The complete variable domain, with remaining parts taken from reference TRBV5-6 and TRBJ1-2, reads DAGVTQSPTHLIKTRGQQVTLRCSPKSGHDTVSWYQQALGQGPQFIFQYYEEEERQRGNFPDRFSGHQFPNYSSELNVNALLLGDSALYLCASSLGQGYDYGYTFGSGTRLTVV.

This sequence joins TRBV25-1 and TRBJ2-1; D unclear. V dropped 1 base and J dropped 6 bases, with 10 bases sitting between them. The CDR3 spans 14 residues. Germline values: CDR1 MGHDK, CDR2 SYGVNS. The CDR3: CASSESVVSNEQFF. In DNA, the CDR3 is TGTGCCAGCAGTGAATCGGTCGTGAGCAATGAGCAGTTCTTC.

This sequence joins TRBV27 and TRBJ2-7; 9 positions agree with TRBD2. Losses at the gene ends were 4 bases for V and 7 bases for J; bases not matched to a gene: 11. This CDR3 comprises 15 residues. From germline, CDR1 is MNHEY and CDR2 SMNVEV (reference sequence). CDR3 nucleotides: TGTGCCAGCAGTTCTCCAGCGGGAGGAGGTCGGGAGCAGTACTTC. Translating it yields CASSSPAGGGREQYF.

V is TRBV6-1 and J is TRBJ2-7; possibly TRBD2 for D (6 bases). Trimming stripped 11 bases from V and 0 bases from J, with 14 bases between. Germline CDR1 MNHNS, CDR2 SASEGT. The CDR3 is 13 residues long. The CDR3 loop reads CAGGGPSSYEQYF. CDR3 DNA sequence: TGTGCCGGGGGAGGTCCCAGCTCCTACGAGCAGTACTTC.

This rearrangement joins TRBV2 to TRBJ2-7; D possibly corresponds to TRBD1 (5 bases). CDR1 and CDR2 (germline): SNHLY, FYNNEI. V was pared by 7 bases and J by 3 bases, with 13 bases between. The CDR3 is made up of 13 amino acids. The CDR3 coding sequence is TGTGCCAGCAACAGAGACAGTTACTACGAGCAGTACTTC. Its translation: CASNRDSYYEQYF. The full variable domain, in which reference TRBV2 and TRBJ2-7 provide the parts outside the CDR3, is EPEVTQTPSHQVTQMGQEVILRCVPISNHLYFYWYRQILGQKVEFLVSFYNNEISEKSEIFDDQFSVERPDGSNFTLKIRSTKLEDSAMYFCASNRDSYYEQYFGPGTRLTVT.

The V gene is TRBV19, the J gene TRBJ2-1; 7 positions match TRBD1. The CDR3 is 16 residues long. Germline V lookup: CDR1 LNHDA, CDR2 SQIVND (reference sequence). Trimming at V came to 4 bases and at J to 3 bases, leaving 9 bases not matched to a gene. This CDR3 reads CASSRPGTDIYNEQFF. The CDR3, as DNA: TGTGCCAGTAGTAGGCCCGGGACAGATATCTACAATGAGCAGTTCTTC.

The chain employs TRBV21-1 and TRBJ1-1; TRBD1, as called in the table, went unchecked against the DNA. TRBV21-1 is labeled a pseudogene. This CDR3 has 20 residues. CDR3 in amino acids: CASSKGKVSWDRVKNTEAFF. The CDR3 region has the DNA TGTGCCAGCAGCAAAGGAAAAGTATCCTGGGACAGGGTCAAAAACACTGAAGCTTTCTTT.

This sequence joins TRBV11-2 and TRBJ1-2; 10 nucleotides align to TRBD1. V lost 5 bases, J lost 7 bases, and 16 bases stayed unmatched. The CDR3 spans 17 residues. Germline assignment: CDR1 SGHAT and CDR2 FQNNGV. The CDR3 protein is CASSRQGAKAHIGGYTF. CDR3 sequence (DNA): TGTGCCAGCAGCCGACAGGGGGCCAAGGCACATATCGGTGGCTACACCTTC.

The J gene is TRBJ1-1, the V gene TRBV4-2; D possibly corresponds to TRBD1 (5 bases). This CDR3 spans 14 amino acids. Germline values: CDR1 LGHNA, CDR2 YNFKEQ. V was clipped by 0 bases and J by 5 bases, with 10 bases between them. This CDR3 reads CASSQENRGTEAFF. In DNA form, the CDR3 reads TGTGCCAGCAGCCAAGAAAACCGGGGGACTGAAGCTTTCTTT.

The chain recombines TRBV28 with TRBJ2-7, with 9 bases fitting TRBD1. The germline gives CDR1 MDHEN, CDR2 SYDVKM. The CDR3 has 13 residues. With 6 bases clipped from V and 3 bases from J, the junction kept 3 bases outside the gene matches. The CDR3 nucleotides read TGTGCCAGCAGGGGACAGGGCTTCTACGAGCAGTACTTC. Its protein product is CASRGQGFYEQYF.

There are a few counts of this clone. The chain joins TRBV30 to TRBJ2-1, with TRBD2 matching over 10 bases. The trim removed 0 bases at V and 9 bases at J, leaving 11 bases unmatched. The CDR3 has 16 amino acids. CDR1 is GTSNPN and CDR2 is SVGIG in the germline V gene (reference sequence). The CDR3 region is CAWSVGLAGALGEQFF. Here the CDR3 DNA reads TGTGCCTGGAGTGTAGGGCTAGCGGGGGCCCTCGGTGAGCAGTTCTTC.

The chain carries TRBV6-5 and TRBJ2-2; the D gene is possibly TRBD2 (6 bases). CDR1 is MNHEY, CDR2 SVGAGI, per germline. CDR3 length: 14 amino acids. V was trimmed by 3 bases and J by 6 bases, leaving 11 bases between them. The CDR3 spells CASSYLASAGELFF. Written as DNA, the CDR3 is TGTGCCAGCAGTTATTTGGCTAGCGCCGGGGAGCTGTTTTTT.

This clone was picked up one time. V is TRBV5-5 and J is TRBJ2-7; tentative D call: TRBD1 (5 bases). V lost 5 bases to trimming and J lost 2 bases, with 14 bases between them. The CDR3 extends over 14 amino acids. Looked up from germline, CDR1 is SGHKS and CDR2 is YYEKEE (reference sequence). CDR3 amino acids: CASRPADSPYEQYF. CDR3 nucleotides: TGTGCCAGCAGACCGGCCGACAGTCCCTACGAGCAGTACTTC. Full variable domain (rest looked up from reference TRBV5-5 and TRBJ2-7): DAGVTQSPTHLIKTRGQQVTLRCSPISGHKSVSWYQQVLGQGPQFIFQYYEKEERGRGNFPDRFSARQFPNYSSELNVNALLLGDSALYLCASRPADSPYEQYFGPGTRLTVT.

This clone turned up a few times. V and J are TRBV5-1 and TRBJ2-7, with 7 positions matching TRBD1. Germline CDR1 SGHRS, CDR2 YFSETQ. The CDR3 consists of 15 residues. Losses at the gene ends were 4 bases for V and 5 bases for J; bases not matched to a gene: 12. CDR3 residues: CASSRRGNGFDEQYF. In DNA, the CDR3 is TGCGCCAGCAGCCGCAGGGGGAACGGGTTCGACGAGCAGTACTTC.

The chain joins TRBV28 to TRBJ1-5; perhaps TRBD1 as D (6 bases). V was clipped by 6 bases and J by 5 bases, with 14 bases between them. The CDR3 is made up of 14 amino acids. From germline, CDR1 is MDHEN and CDR2 SYDVKM. The CDR3 DNA follows: TGTGCCAGCAGAACAGGGACACTCTATCAGCCCCAGCATTTT. It codes for CASRTGTLYQPQHF.